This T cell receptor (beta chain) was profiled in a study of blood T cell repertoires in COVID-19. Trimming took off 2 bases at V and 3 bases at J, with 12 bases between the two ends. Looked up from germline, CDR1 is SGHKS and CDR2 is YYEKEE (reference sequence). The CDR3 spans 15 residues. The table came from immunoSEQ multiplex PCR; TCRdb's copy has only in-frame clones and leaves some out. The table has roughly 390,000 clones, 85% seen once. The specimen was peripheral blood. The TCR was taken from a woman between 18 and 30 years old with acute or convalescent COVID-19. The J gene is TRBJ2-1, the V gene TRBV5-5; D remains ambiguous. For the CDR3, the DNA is TGTGCCAGCAGCTTCCCGGAGCAACTCTACAATGAGCAGTTCTTC. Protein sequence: CASSFPEQLYNEQFF.